The present entry profiles one T cell receptor beta chain with its context. A junction boundary mismatches the germline segment, possibly from a read error. These data are taken from a study of blood T cells in healthy people across ages. Through a sample-barcoded 5' primer and a J-beta primer mix, a second PCR was run for roughly 6 to 12 cycles. From the 5' RACE reads, TCRdb called clonotypes with MiXCR, one entry per CDR3 protein. The sample carries 850,000 to 1,300,000 distinct CDR3 sequences, under 55% recorded once. The CDR3 spans 13 residues. Germline CDR1 SGHVS, CDR2 FQNEAQ. The sequenced sample was blood. V usage is TRBV7-8 and J usage is TRBJ2-7, with no clear D. This receptor was taken from an older woman in good health. The DNA of the CDR3 is TGCGCCAGCAGCCGTATGGGCGCGTGGGAGCAGTACTTC. Residues: CASSRMGAWEQYF.